This T cell receptor (beta chain) was obtained from a study of technical replicates of blood from a handful of donors. Some clones are missing from TCRdb's copy, which holds only in-frame ones; the method was immunoSEQ multiplex PCR. The table has about 100,000 clones, 95% seen once. This clone has more than one count but fewer than ten. The sequence derives from a human donor in good health. Sequences were obtained from T cells isolated from PBMCs.

The CDR3 loop reads CASSQARGMNTEAFF. In nucleotides, the CDR3 is TGTGCCAGCAGCCAAGCACGGGGTATGAACACTGAAGCTTTCTTT. The chain employs TRBV11-3 and TRBJ1-1; D not certain. The germline CDR1 and CDR2 sequences are SGHNT and YENEEA. The CDR3 totals 15 residues. Deletions cut 5 bases from V and 0 bases from J, with 13 bases between.